This TCR beta chain was profiled in a study of blood T cell repertoires in COVID-19. Each participant's cohort was designated according to participant-reported clinical history. The V and J ends lost 0 bases and 7 bases respectively, with 13 bases between them. This CDR3 is built from 14 residues. Germline V lookup: CDR1 SGHRS, CDR2 YFSETQ. Sequenced by immunoSEQ multiplex PCR; TCRdb stores in-frame clones only, minus some. This sample yields roughly 300,000 clones, of which 75% to 95% are seen a single time; roughly 1.1% belongs to the top ten. The sequence came from a woman in her thirties who had recovered from COVID-19. Sequencing was done on a sample of PBMCs or T cells enriched from blood (not recorded which). The chain has TRBV5-1 and TRBJ1-1, with a tentative D call TRBD1 (6 bases). The CDR3 DNA sequence: TGCGCCAGCAGCTTGGGGACAGTACAAGGTGAAGCTTTCTTT. Translated: CASSLGTVQGEAFF.